The T cell receptor beta chain described here comes from a study of blood T cell repertoires in COVID-19. Background on the study: Italy, Spain and the United States were the sources of the convalescent and acute COVID-19 samples. The analysed material was cDNA or gDNA that came from T cells, B-cell-depleted T cells, or PBMCs.

Germline assignment: CDR1 LGHDT and CDR2 YNNKEL (reference sequence). This CDR3 has 16 amino acids. The trim removed 3 bases at V and 7 bases at J, leaving 12 bases unmatched. Sequencing used immunoSEQ multiplex PCR; TCRdb keeps in-frame clones, though not all of them. The repertoire holds 200,000 or so clones, with around 83% as singletons. The sample was peripheral blood. The TCR originated in a man aged 35-49 years who had recovered from COVID-19. The rearrangement uses TRBV3-1 (or the pseudogene TRBV3-2) and TRBJ2-7, with 10 bases lining up with TRBD2. Written as DNA, the CDR3 is TGTGCCAGCAGCCACCGGCGGGCTAGCGGGAGTGAAGAGCAGTACTTC. Protein: CASSHRRASGSEEQYF.